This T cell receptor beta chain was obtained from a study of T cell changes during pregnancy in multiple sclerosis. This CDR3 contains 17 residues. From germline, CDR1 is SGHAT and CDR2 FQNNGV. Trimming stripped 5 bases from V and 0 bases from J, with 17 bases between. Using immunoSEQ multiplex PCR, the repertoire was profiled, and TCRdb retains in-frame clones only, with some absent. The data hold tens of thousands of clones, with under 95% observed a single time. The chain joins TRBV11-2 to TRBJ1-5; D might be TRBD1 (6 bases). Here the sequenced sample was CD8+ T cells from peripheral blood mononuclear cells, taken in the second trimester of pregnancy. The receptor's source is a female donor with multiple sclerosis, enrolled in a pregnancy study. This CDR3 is CASSLGGGQDSNQPQHF. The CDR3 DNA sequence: TGTGCCAGCAGCCTAGGGGGGGGGCAGGATAGCAATCAGCCCCAGCATTTT.